This paragraph covers one T cell receptor (beta chain) sequence. Assay: immunoSEQ multiplex PCR; the TCRdb copy retains only in-frame clones and omits some. The table shows over 250,000 clones, with about four fifths occurring only once. The data derive from a study of blood T cell repertoires in COVID-19. Background on the study: PBMCs, B-cell-depleted T cells, or T cells were the source of the cDNA or gDNA that made up the material.

Looked up from germline, CDR1 is SGHTA and CDR2 is FQGNSA. The ends lost 3 bases at V and 2 bases at J; junction bases unmatched: 5. This CDR3 region has 16 residues. V gene TRBV7-2 combines with J gene TRBJ1-3; TRBD1 matches 9 bases. The sample taken for sequencing was peripheral blood. The source is a woman aged 45-65 years who had recovered from COVID-19. CDR3 DNA sequence: TGTGCCAGCAGCTTGGCTGGACAGGGGACTGGAAACACCATATATTTT. As protein: CASSLAGQGTGNTIYF.